This TCR beta chain is drawn from a study of vaccination and CD4 T cells after COVID-19. In the study overall: At a median approximately 100 days (range 35 to 161) after diagnosis, post-COVID samples were drawn.

Sequencing of the DNA from cultured CD4+ T cells was carried out with the Oncomine TCR Beta short-read assay. In this case, cultured CD4+ T cells provided the extracted genomic DNA. TCRdb re-derived calls from the PCR reads in MiXCR, one entry per CDR3 protein. The sample lists around 19,000 distinct CDR3 sequences, around 45% occurring once. A remark on this clonotype: Its specificity is not known.

Treatment noted: roughly 10-day PBMC culture with coronavirus spike peptide pools or control peptides (ViraFEST assay). Negative selection recovered the CD4+ T cells once they had spent approximately ten days in culture. The source is a human donor who had recovered from COVID-19. Input material: CD4+ T cells from blood, cultured in vitro.

CDR3 in DNA: TGTGCCAGCAGTCCGGGGCTATACAATTCACCCCTCCACTTT. This codes for CASSPGLYNSPLHF. This sequence joins TRBV12-3 or TRBV12-4 and TRBJ1-6, with a possible D match to TRBD1 (5 bases). The CDR3 spans 14 residues. V lost 5 bases to trimming and J lost 7 bases, with 12 bases between them.